This TCR beta chain was recorded in a study of T cell repertoires in cytomegalovirus infection. Study context: CMV epitopes that were recently identified and HLA-C-restricted were used alongside well-studied HLA-B-restricted ones. Indications came from public TCR beta signatures; they pointed to CMV infection and to a matching HLA type.

In its sample, this clonotype was seen a few times. The target antigen is unknown. General study points: Carriers of CMV plus the relevant HLA were identified by cumulative public TCR beta family frequency. In two of eight donors, the top clonotype was HLA-C-restricted CMV-specific.

Trimming took off 1 base at V and 3 bases at J, with 10 bases between the two ends. Looked up from germline, CDR1 is SNHLY and CDR2 is FYNNEI. The CDR3 sequence is 14 residues long. TCRdb processed the reads anew with MiXCR; each CDR3 protein has one entry. The repertoire holds roughly 570,000 distinct CDR3 sequences, with almost 40% as singletons. The chain is built from TRBV2 and TRBJ2-7; D gene uncertain. The sample in question was cultured PBMCs, obtained from culture after CMV antigen stimulation. This TCR came from a human donor in good health (CMV status not recorded). Some clones in this sample may be carry-over from other donors' samples. The CDR3 DNA follows: TGTGCCAGCAGTGAAGGGGCGCGGAGCTACGAGCAGTACTTC. This encodes CASSEGARSYEQYF.